The sequence of this T cell receptor beta chain was determined in a study of blood T cell repertoires in COVID-19. Libraries were prepared by immunoSEQ multiplex PCR; TCRdb keeps only in-frame clonotypes and omits some of them. This table has 150,000 to 200,000 clones, 85% to 90% appearing once. The CDR3 consists of 15 residues. Germline assignment: CDR1 SGHDT and CDR2 YYEEEE. Unmatched junction bases numbered 7, after V lost 1 base and J lost 4 bases. Sequencing input: peripheral blood. The clonotype comes from a woman in her sixties or seventies with acute or convalescent COVID-19. The chain employs TRBV5-6 and TRBJ1-2; 7 bases are shared with TRBD1. The CDR3 DNA follows: TGTGCCAGCAGCTTGTTAACAGGGGAAAGCTATGGCTACACCTTC. Its protein product is CASSLLTGESYGYTF.